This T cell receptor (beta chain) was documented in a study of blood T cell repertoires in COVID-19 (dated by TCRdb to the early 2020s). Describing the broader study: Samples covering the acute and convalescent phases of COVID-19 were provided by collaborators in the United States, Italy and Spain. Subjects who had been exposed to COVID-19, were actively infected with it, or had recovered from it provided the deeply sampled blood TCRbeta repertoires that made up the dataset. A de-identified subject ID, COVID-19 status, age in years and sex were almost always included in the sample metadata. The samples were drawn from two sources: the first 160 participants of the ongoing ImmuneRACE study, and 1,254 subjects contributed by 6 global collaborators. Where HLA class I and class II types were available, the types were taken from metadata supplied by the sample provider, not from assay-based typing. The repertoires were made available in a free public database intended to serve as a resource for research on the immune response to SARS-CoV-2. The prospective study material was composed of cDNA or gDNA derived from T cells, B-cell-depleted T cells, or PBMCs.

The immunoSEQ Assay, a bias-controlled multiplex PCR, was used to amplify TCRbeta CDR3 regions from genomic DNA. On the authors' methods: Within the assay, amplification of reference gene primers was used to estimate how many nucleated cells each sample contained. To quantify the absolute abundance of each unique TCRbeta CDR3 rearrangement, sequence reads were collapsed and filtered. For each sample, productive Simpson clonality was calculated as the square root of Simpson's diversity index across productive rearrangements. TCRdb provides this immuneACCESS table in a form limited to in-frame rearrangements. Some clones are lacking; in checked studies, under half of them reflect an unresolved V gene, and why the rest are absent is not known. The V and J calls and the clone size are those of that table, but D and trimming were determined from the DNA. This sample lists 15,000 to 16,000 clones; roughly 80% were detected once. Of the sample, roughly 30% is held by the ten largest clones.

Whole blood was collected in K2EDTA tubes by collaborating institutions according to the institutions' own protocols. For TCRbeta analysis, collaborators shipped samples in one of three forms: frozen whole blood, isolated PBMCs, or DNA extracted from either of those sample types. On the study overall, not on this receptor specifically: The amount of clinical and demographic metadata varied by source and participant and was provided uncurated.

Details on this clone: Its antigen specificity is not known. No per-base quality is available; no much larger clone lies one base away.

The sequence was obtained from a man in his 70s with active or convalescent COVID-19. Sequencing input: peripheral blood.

The encoded CDR3 is CASSLARGLLEQFF. The DNA sequence is given as TGTGCCAGCAGCTTAGCTAGGGGGCTTTTGGAGCAGTTCTTC. This sequence uses TRBV11-2 and TRBJ2-1; TRBD1 agrees with 7 junctional bases. The CDR3 has 14 amino acids, counting the end cysteine and phenylalanine. Of all the DNA, just the CDR3 is kept, 42 bases in frame from base 1. V is pruned by 1 base and J by 10 bases, leaving 7 bases of the junction without a gene match. Sequences SGHAT (CDR1) and FQNNGV (CDR2) are obtained from the germline V gene. Extended through the reference TRBV11-2 and TRBJ2-1 proteins, this CDR3 yields the full variable domain: EAGVAQSPRYKIIEKRQSVAFWCNPISGHATLYWYQQILGQGPKLLIQFQNNGVVDDSQLPKDRFSAERLKGVDSTLKIQPAKLEDSAVYLCASSLARGLLEQFFGPGTRLTVL.